This T cell receptor (beta chain) was captured by sequencing in a study of blood T cell repertoires in COVID-19 (dated by TCRdb to 2018 to 2021). Broadly, across the study: Samples covering the acute and convalescent phases of COVID-19 were provided by collaborators in the United States, Italy and Spain. The prospective study material was composed of cDNA or gDNA derived from T cells, B-cell-depleted T cells, or PBMCs. A de-identified subject ID, COVID-19 status, age in years and sex were almost always included in the sample metadata. A freely available public database, intended as a resource for researchers studying the immune response to SARS-CoV-2, is where the repertoires were released. Samples were obtained from the ongoing ImmuneRACE study (first 160 participants) and from 1,254 subjects provided by 6 global collaborators. Where available, HLA class I and class II types were taken from metadata supplied by the sample provider and were not determined by assay-based typing. The dataset comprised deeply sampled blood TCRbeta repertoires from subjects exposed to, actively infected with, or recovered from COVID-19.

Compared with germline, V lacks 4 bases and J lacks 6 bases; bases without a gene match: 7. The CDR3 numbers 15 residues from cysteine through phenylalanine. Solely the CDR3 DNA is kept, with 45 bases framed from the first base. The germline V gene yields MGHRA for CDR1 and YSYEKL for CDR2. Summary of the overall study and its limitations: How much clinical and demographic metadata was included differed by source and by participant, and the metadata was provided uncurated.

The immunoSEQ Assay, a bias-controlled multiplex PCR, was used to amplify TCRbeta CDR3 regions from genomic DNA. Turning to the authors' computational methods: The number of nucleated cells in each sample was estimated by amplification of reference gene primers within the assay. To quantify the absolute abundance of each unique TCRbeta CDR3 rearrangement, sequence reads were collapsed and filtered. Productive Simpson clonality was computed per sample as the square root of Simpson's diversity index over productive rearrangements. The table comes from immuneACCESS by way of TCRdb, which keeps in-frame sequences with V and J called. Part of the clones is missing from these tables; in studies checked, under half for an unresolved V gene and the rest for unknown reasons. V and J calls and clone size are copied from that table; D and trimming were computed from the DNA. The sample table contains 35,000 to 40,000 clones; only one count was recorded for just under 75% of them. The ten largest clones represent 10% to 13% of the sample.

Only a few counts were recorded for this clone. Its antigen is unknown. No quality values exist for individual bases; no much larger clone is one base distant. In Seattle, one collaborating source enrolled patients while the infection was active and tracked those patients longitudinally over the course of disease. Whole blood was collected in K2EDTA tubes by collaborating institutions according to the institutions' own protocols. For TCRbeta analysis, collaborators shipped samples in one of three forms: frozen whole blood, isolated PBMCs, or DNA extracted from either of those sample types. The source of this sequence is an older man with COVID-19, enrolled during active disease. Sequenced input: peripheral blood. The receptor chain draws on TRBV4-1 and TRBJ1-5, with 9 junctional bases fitting TRBD1. Here is the DNA: TGCGCCAGCAGCCCCGGTGGGACAGGGAGTCAGCCCCAGCATTTT. Its protein product is CASSPGGTGSQPQHF.